This T cell receptor beta chain was sequenced for a study of cytomegalovirus exposure and HLA in healthy donors. As regards this clone: Its antigen is not known.

The primer mix had 60 Vbeta and 13 Jbeta primers. Profiling relied on immunoSEQ multiplex PCR, and the TCRdb table lists in-frame clones only, not all of them. The sample lists around 150,000 clones, roughly four fifths occurring once. Study outcomes and limitations: As a later analysis revealed, the rate of TCR association differed by HLA locus, with DRB1 most and HLA-C fewest.

Germline V gives CDR1 MNHEY, CDR2 SMNVEV (reference sequence). Trimming at V came to 2 bases and at J to 7 bases, leaving 11 bases not matched to a gene. The CDR3 spans 17 residues. The receptor comes from a man aged 35 to 55 in good health and CMV-seropositive. The sequenced sample was PBMCs. The chain uses TRBV27 and TRBJ2-1; 10 bases align to TRBD2. CDR3 bases: TGTGCCAGCAGTTTAGAGTCGAGCGGGAGGGCCTTGAATGAGCAGTTCTTC. Protein: CASSLESSGRALNEQFF.